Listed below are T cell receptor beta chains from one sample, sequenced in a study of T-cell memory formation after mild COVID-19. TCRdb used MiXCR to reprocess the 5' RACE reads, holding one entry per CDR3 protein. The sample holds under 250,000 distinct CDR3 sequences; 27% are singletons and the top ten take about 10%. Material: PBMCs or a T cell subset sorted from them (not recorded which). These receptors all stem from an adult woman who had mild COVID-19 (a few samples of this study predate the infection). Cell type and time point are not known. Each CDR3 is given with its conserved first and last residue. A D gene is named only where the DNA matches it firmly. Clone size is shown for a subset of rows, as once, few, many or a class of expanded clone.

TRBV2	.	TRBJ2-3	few	TGTGCCAGCAGGGACACCTTGGGTAGGACGCAGTATTTT	CASRDTLGRTQYF
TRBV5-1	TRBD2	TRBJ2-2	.	TGCGCCAGCAGTCCCCTGGCGGGACTATCGGTCGGGGAGCTGTTTTTT	CASSPLAGLSVGELFF
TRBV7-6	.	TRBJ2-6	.	TGTGCCAGCAGCAGGGCCCCCAACTCTGGGGCCAACGTCCTGACTTTC	CASSRAPNSGANVLTF
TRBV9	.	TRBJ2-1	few	TGTGCCAGCAGCGAGTACTACAGTGAGCAGTTCTTC	CASSEYYSEQFF
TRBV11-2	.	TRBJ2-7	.	TGTGCCAGCAGCTCCCTAGGCGAGGGGGGACCCCGTTACTCCTACGAGCAGTACTTC	CASSSLGEGGPRYSYEQYF
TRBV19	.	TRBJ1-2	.	TGTGCCAGTAGTATGGGGGGCGTCTATGGCTACACCTTC	CASSMGGVYGYTF
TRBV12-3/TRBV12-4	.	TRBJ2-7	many	TGTGCCAGCAGTCTAGGGACCTACGAGCAGTACTTC	CASSLGTYEQYF
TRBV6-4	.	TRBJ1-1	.	TGTGCCAGCAGTGACGGGGTGTTTACTTTCTTT	CASSDGVFTFF
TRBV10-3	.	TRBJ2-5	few	TGTGCCATCAGTGATTGGTTAGAAGAGACCCAGTACTTC	CAISDWLEETQYF
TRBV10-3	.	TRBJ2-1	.	TGTGCCATCAGCGGCGGGGATTCCTACAATGAGCAGTTCTTC	CAISGGDSYNEQFF
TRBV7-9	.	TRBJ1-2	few	TGTGCCAGCAGCTTAGCAGGGGGGGTAACTGATGGCTACACCTTC	CASSLAGGVTDGYTF
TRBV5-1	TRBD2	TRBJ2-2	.	TGCGCCAGCAGCTTGAGGCTAGCGGGGAACACCGGGGAGCTGTTTTTT	CASSLRLAGNTGELFF
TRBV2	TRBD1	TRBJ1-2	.	TGTGCCAGCAGGACAGGGGATCGCTTCGGTGGCTACACCTTC	CASRTGDRFGGYTF
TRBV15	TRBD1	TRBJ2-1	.	TGTGCCACCAGCAGAGATAGGGACAGGGCCACATCCCTCCGGGCTAGCGTCGTGGGTGAGCAGTTCTTC	CATSRDRDRATSLRASVVGEQFF
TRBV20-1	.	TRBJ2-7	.	TGCAGTGCTAGGGATTTATCTAGCGAGGCGCAGTACTTC	CSARDLSSEAQYF
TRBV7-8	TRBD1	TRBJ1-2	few	TGTGCCAGCAGCTGGGGGACAGCTAACTATGGCTACACCTTC	CASSWGTANYGYTF
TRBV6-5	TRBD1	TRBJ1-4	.	TGTGCCAGCAGTAAGGGACAGTTGACTGAAAAACTGTTTTTT	CASSKGQLTEKLFF
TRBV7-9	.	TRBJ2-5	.	TGTGCCAGCAGCTCATCCCGGACAAGCCAAGAGACCCAGTACTTC	CASSSSRTSQETQYF
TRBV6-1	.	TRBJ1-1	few	TGTGCCAGCACCGAGGACAGGAACACTGAAGCTTTCTTT	CASTEDRNTEAFF
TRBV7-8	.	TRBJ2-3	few	TGTGCCAGCAGCTTATCGCGGTGGAAGGCAGATACGCAGTATTTT	CASSLSRWKADTQYF
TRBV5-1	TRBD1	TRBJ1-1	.	TGCGCCAGCACTCTTCAGGGGGGAGACACTGAAGCTTTCTTT	CASTLQGGDTEAFF
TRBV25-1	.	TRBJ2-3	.	TGTGCCAGCAGTGAATGGGGGGGCTCAGATACGCAGTATTTT	CASSEWGGSDTQYF
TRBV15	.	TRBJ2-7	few	TGTGCCACCAGCAGAGGACAGGTTTACGAGCAGTACTTC	CATSRGQVYEQYF
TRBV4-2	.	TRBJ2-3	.	TGTGCCAGCAGCCAAGCAGGGTATAGCACAGATACGCAGTATTTT	CASSQAGYSTDTQYF
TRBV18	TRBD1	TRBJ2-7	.	TGTGCCAGCTCACCACCGGGACAGGGGATACCCTACGAGCAGTACTTC	CASSPPGQGIPYEQYF
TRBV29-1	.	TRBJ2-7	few	TGCAGCGTTGGCTCGGGGTCGGACGAGCAGTACTTC	CSVGSGSDEQYF
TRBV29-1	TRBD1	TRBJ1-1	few	TGCAGCGCCCAACAGGGGGACACTGAAGCTTTCTTT	CSAQQGDTEAFF
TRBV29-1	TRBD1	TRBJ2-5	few	TGCAGCGTTGTTACAGGGGGCATGGGGGAGACCCAGTACTTC	CSVVTGGMGETQYF
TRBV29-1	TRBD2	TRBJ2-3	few	TGCAGCGTTGCATCCTGGACTAGCGGAAACACAGATACGCAGTATTTT	CSVASWTSGNTDTQYF
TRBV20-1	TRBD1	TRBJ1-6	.	TGCAGTGCTAGTAGCGGGACAGGGGGCCTCTCACCCCTCCACTTT	CSASSGTGGLSPLHF
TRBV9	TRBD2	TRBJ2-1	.	TGTGCCAGCAGCGTAGATGGCGGGGGTTCCTACAATGAGCAGTTCTTC	CASSVDGGGSYNEQFF
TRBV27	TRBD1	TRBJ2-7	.	TGTGCCAGCAGCCAGGACAGGGCCTTCTACGAGCAGTACTTC	CASSQDRAFYEQYF
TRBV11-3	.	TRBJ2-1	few	TGTGCCAGCAGCTTAGATAACCCGCCTCGTAATGAGCAGTTCTTC	CASSLDNPPRNEQFF
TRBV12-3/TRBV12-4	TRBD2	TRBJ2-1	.	TGTGCCAGCAGTTTGGCGGGAGGGCCCGCTTATGAGCAGTTCTTC	CASSLAGGPAYEQFF
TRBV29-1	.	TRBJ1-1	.	TGCAGCGTTGAGGGGGGTGAATTTCGCACTGAAGCTTTCTTT	CSVEGGEFRTEAFF
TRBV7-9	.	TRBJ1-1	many	TGTGCCAGCAGCTTAAACGGCCGGAACACTGAAGCTTTCTTT	CASSLNGRNTEAFF
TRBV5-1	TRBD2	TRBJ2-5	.	TGCGCCAGCAGCTCAGGACTAGCGGGAGATCAAGAGACCCAGTACTTC	CASSSGLAGDQETQYF